This T cell receptor (beta chain) is drawn from a study of cytomegalovirus exposure and HLA in healthy donors. Use of 60 Vbeta and 13 Jbeta primers characterized the PCR. Data came from immunoSEQ multiplex PCR; TCRdb stores just in-frame clones and leaves some out. The sample includes under 200,000 clones, around 76% of them seen just once. The CDR3 runs to 12 residues. Germline V lookup: CDR1 LNHDA, CDR2 SQIVND (reference sequence). V was trimmed by 7 bases and J by 6 bases, leaving 13 bases between them. This chain uses TRBV19 with TRBJ2-7; D might be TRBD2 (5 bases). The specimen sequenced was PBMCs. The TCR comes from a girl under 18 in good health and CMV-seropositive. The CDR3 is CASNGEGTEQYF. The DNA of the CDR3 is TGTGCCAGTAATGGTGAGGGTACCGAGCAGTACTTC.